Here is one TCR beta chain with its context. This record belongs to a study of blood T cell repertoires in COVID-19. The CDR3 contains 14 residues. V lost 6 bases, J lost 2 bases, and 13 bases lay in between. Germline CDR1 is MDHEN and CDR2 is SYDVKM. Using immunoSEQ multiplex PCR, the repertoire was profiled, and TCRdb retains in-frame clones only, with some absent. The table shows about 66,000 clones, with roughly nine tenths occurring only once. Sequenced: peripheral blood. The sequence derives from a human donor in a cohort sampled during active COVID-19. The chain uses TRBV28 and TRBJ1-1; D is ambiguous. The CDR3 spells CASRLRVRNTEAFF. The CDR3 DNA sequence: TGTGCCAGCAGGCTGAGGGTACGAAACACTGAAGCTTTCTTT. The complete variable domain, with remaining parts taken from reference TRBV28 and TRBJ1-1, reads DVKVTQSSRYLVKRTGEKVFLECVQDMDHENMFWYRQDPGLGLRLIYFSYDVKMKEKGDIPEGYSVSREKKERFSLILESASTNQTSMYLCASRLRVRNTEAFFGQGTRLTVV.